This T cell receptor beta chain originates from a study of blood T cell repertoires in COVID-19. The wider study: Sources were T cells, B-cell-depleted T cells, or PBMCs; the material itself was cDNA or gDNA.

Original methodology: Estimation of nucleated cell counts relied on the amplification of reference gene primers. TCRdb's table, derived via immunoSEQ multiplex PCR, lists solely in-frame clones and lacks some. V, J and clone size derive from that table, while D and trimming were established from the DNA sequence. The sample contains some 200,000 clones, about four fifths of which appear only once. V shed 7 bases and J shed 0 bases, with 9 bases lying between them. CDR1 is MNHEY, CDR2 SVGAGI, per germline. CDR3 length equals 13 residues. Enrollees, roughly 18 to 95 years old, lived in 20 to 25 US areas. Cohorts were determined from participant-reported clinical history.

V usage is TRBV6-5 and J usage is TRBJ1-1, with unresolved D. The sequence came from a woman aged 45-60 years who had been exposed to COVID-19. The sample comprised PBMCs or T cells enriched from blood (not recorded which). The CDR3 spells CASNMRLNTEAFF. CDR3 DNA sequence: TGTGCCAGCAATATGAGGTTGAACACTGAAGCTTTCTTT.